These 32 T cell receptor beta chains share one sample of origin, sequenced in a study of blood T cell repertoires in COVID-19 (dated by TCRdb to 2020 to 2021). Library construction relied on the immunoSEQ multiplex PCR assay. The source is immuneACCESS, and TCRdb retained only in-frame sequences with V and J called. Part of the clones is not carried over; for the studies checked, unresolved V genes explain less than half of this, and the remainder is unexplained. The sample table records about 260,000 clones; 75% to 95% of these occur just once. The leading ten clones occupy approximately 2.5% of the sample. The sequenced sample was peripheral blood. The receptors originated from a young adult with COVID-19, enrolled during active disease.

The chain combines TRBV14 with TRBJ1-6, with TRBD1 identical over 7 bases. The CDR3 has 17 amino acids. Germline V CDR1 and CDR2: SGHDN, FVKESK. V was clipped by 0 bases and J by 7 bases; unmatched bases: 9. CDR3 in amino acids: CASSQEGRGEKNSPLHF. CDR3 nucleotide sequence: TGTGCCAGCAGCCAAGAGGGCAGGGGGGAAAAGAATTCACCCCTCCACTTT.

V is TRBV15 and J is TRBJ2-7; TRBD2 matches at 8 bases. This CDR3 is built from 18 residues. Germline CDR1 reads LNHNV; CDR2 reads YYDKDF (reference sequence). The V and J ends lost 1 base and 0 bases, in that order; junction bases with no gene match: 11. The CDR3 spells CATSRGLAGLPSSYEQYF. The CDR3 DNA reads TGTGCCACCAGCAGAGGGCTAGCGGGCCTCCCGAGCTCCTACGAGCAGTACTTC.

The chain joins TRBV30 to TRBJ2-7; D call uncertain. Germline assignment: CDR1 GTSNPN and CDR2 SVGIG (reference sequence). With 5 bases removed from V and 1 base from J, the gap between germline ends came to 9 bases. The CDR3 is 12 amino acids. This chain's CDR3 is CAWQTGSYEQYF. The CDR3 DNA sequence: TGTGCCTGGCAGACTGGATCCTACGAGCAGTACTTC.

The rearrangement uses TRBV29-1 and TRBJ2-1; 15 bases fit TRBD2. Trimming took 0 bases from V and 7 from J; bases not matched to a gene: 4. CDR1 is SQVTM and CDR2 is ANQGSEA in the germline V gene. This CDR3 spans 16 amino acids. The CDR3 DNA reads as TGCAGCGTTGAAGATGGGACTAGCGGGAGGAAAAATGAGCAGTTCTTC. Translation: CSVEDGTSGRKNEQFF.

The genes are TRBV19 and TRBJ2-3; possibly TRBD1 for D (6 bases). Germline CDR1 is LNHDA and CDR2 is SQIVND (reference sequence). CDR3 length: 14 residues. V was shortened by 0 bases and J by 6 bases, with 10 bases between the two germline ends. The CDR3 DNA sequence: TGTGCCAGTAGTATAGACCCAGGGGCGGATACGCAGTATTTT. Translated: CASSIDPGADTQYF.

Here the CDR3 reads CASSRPAGTGEQPQHF. DNA of the CDR3: TGTGCCAGCAGCCGACCCGCTGGGACAGGGGAACAGCCCCAGCATTTT. V is TRBV6-2 or TRBV6-3 and J is TRBJ1-5; TRBD1 matches 10 bases. V shed 6 bases and J 7 bases; nucleotides not matched to a gene: 12. Germline lookup yields CDR1 MNHEY and CDR2 SVGEGT. This CDR3 has 16 amino acids.

CDR3 DNA sequence: TGTGCCAGCAGCCAGATGACAGGGTGGGAGACCCAGTACTTC. It specifies CASSQMTGWETQYF. The chain has TRBV3-1 (or the pseudogene TRBV3-2) and TRBJ2-5; 7 bases fit TRBD1. CDR3 length: 14 residues. Germline CDR1 is LGHDT and CDR2 is YNNKEL (reference sequence). J gave up 5 bases and V 3 bases, and 6 bases lay outside the gene matches.

The rearrangement joins TRBV7-6 to TRBJ1-5; 8 bases are a match to TRBD1. V trimming: 1 base; J trimming: 4 bases; junction bases outside the gene matches: 6. The CDR3 totals 16 residues. From germline, CDR1 is SGHVS and CDR2 FNYEAQ. In nucleotides, the CDR3 is TGTGCCAGCAGCTTAGGTGACAGGGGCGGGAATCAGCCCCAGCATTTT. Amino acids: CASSLGDRGGNQPQHF.

V is TRBV3-1 (or the pseudogene TRBV3-2) and J is TRBJ2-1; D unclear. Deletions cut 6 bases from V and 6 bases from J, with 6 bases between. Germline CDR1 LGHDT, CDR2 YNNKEL (reference sequence). The CDR3 contains 11 residues. CDR3 sequence (DNA): TGTGCCAGCAGTTCCCTCAATGAGCAGTTCTTC. Translation gives CASSSLNEQFF.

A few counts support this clone. This chain links TRBV2 with TRBJ1-5, with TRBD1 matching 7 bases. The germline CDR1 and CDR2 sequences are SNHLY and FYNNEI. The CDR3 is 15 amino acids. Trimming took 5 bases from V and 4 from J; bases not matched to a gene: 8. CDR3 region: CASSTRQGRNQPQHF. The CDR3 DNA reads as TGTGCCAGCAGTACGAGACAGGGTCGGAATCAGCCCCAGCATTTT.

The CDR3 DNA sequence: TGTGCCAGTAGTTTTTCCGGGACTAGCCCCGGCCTGTACGACGAGCAGTACTTC. Translation: CASSFSGTSPGLYDEQYF. The chain uses TRBV19 and TRBJ2-7; 9 nucleotides match TRBD2. Germline CDR1 LNHDA, CDR2 SQIVND (reference sequence). The CDR3 runs 18 residues. J was trimmed by 5 bases and V by 5 bases; bases with no gene match: 19.

V is TRBV13 and J is TRBJ2-3; TRBD1 aligns across 7 bases. The CDR3 runs 15 residues. The J segment lost 5 bases and the V segment lost 5 bases, leaving 10 bases of the junction unmatched. Germline lookup yields CDR1 PRHDT and CDR2 FYEKMQ (reference sequence). The CDR3 is CASSPRKGARDTQYF. DNA of the CDR3: TGTGCCAGCAGCCCTAGGAAGGGGGCCAGAGATACGCAGTATTTT.

V is TRBV6-1 and J is TRBJ2-1; 10 positions match TRBD2. J was trimmed by 4 bases and V by 4 bases; bases with no gene match: 10. Per the germline V gene, CDR1 is MNHNS and CDR2 is SASEGT. The CDR3 is made up of 17 amino acids. CDR3 protein: CASSAQIGTSAYNEQFF. Here the CDR3 DNA reads TGTGCCAGCAGTGCACAGATAGGGACTAGCGCATACAATGAGCAGTTCTTC.

This clone was seen a few times. The V gene is TRBV5-6, the J gene TRBJ2-3, with 7 bases fitting TRBD1. CDR1 is SGHDT, CDR2 YYEEEE, per germline. This CDR3 comprises 16 residues. Trimming took 4 bases from V and 6 from J; bases not matched to a gene: 14. CDR3 sequence reads: CASSPPGRDRPDTQYF. The CDR3 coding sequence is TGTGCCAGCAGCCCACCGGGCCGGGACAGACCCGATACGCAGTATTTT.

The V gene is TRBV19, the J gene TRBJ2-7; D may be TRBD1 (5 bases). CDR3 length: 13 amino acids. V was cut by 6 bases and J by 3 bases, with 12 bases left in between. Germline V gene lookup returns CDR1 LNHDA and CDR2 SQIVND (reference sequence). CDR3 sequence (DNA): TGTGCCAGTAGCCACTCGACAGACTACGAGCAGTACTTC. Its protein is CASSHSTDYEQYF.

This clone was observed a single time. This chain uses TRBV9 with TRBJ2-2; no clear D. V was pared by 4 bases and J by 6 bases, with 7 bases between. The CDR3 has 12 residues. Germline values: CDR1 SGDLS, CDR2 YYNGEE. The CDR3: CASSLRAGELFF. DNA for the CDR3: TGTGCCAGCAGCTTACGGGCCGGGGAGCTGTTTTTT.

This clone was recorded once. The chain uses TRBV6-4 and TRBJ2-7; 9 bases match TRBD2. CDR1 is MRHNA, CDR2 SNTAGT, per germline. The junction had 11 bases not matched to a gene; V was cut back by 9 bases and J by 5 bases. CDR3 length: 14 amino acids. The CDR3 coding sequence is TGTGCCAGACCCGAGAGCGGGAGGAAAGACGAGCAGTACTTC. It is translated as CARPESGRKDEQYF.

In this sample, this clone turned up once. The V and J genes are TRBV7-2 and TRBJ1-2; D unclear. The germline V gene has CDR1 SGHTA and CDR2 FQGNSA. V was clipped by 1 base and J by 8 bases, with 8 bases between them. This CDR3 comprises 12 residues. The CDR3 nucleotides read TGTGCCAGCAGCTTAGGAATTGAGGGCTACACCTTC. Its translation is CASSLGIEGYTF.

The chain employs TRBV5-1 and TRBJ2-1, with TRBD2 matching over 7 bases. Germline trimming cut 0 bases from V and 10 bases from J; bases unmatched to any gene: 4. This CDR3 has 13 amino acids. The V gene's germline CDR1 is SGHRS and CDR2 YFSETQ. The CDR3 is CASSLGAGEEQFF. CDR3 bases: TGCGCCAGCAGCTTGGGGGCGGGGGAGGAGCAGTTCTTC.

This clone occurred once. CDR3 protein: CASTWGAGGYNEQFF. The CDR3 bases are TGTGCCAGTACTTGGGGAGCGGGAGGGTACAATGAGCAGTTCTTC. V usage is TRBV5-6 and J usage is TRBJ2-1; 10 bases are shared with TRBD2. This CDR3 is 15 amino acids long. The germline V gene has CDR1 SGHDT and CDR2 YYEEEE. Germline trimming cut 8 bases from V and 4 bases from J; bases unmatched to any gene: 9.

V is TRBV11-2 and J is TRBJ2-5; 7 bases map to TRBD2. Trimming took 3 bases from V and 5 from J; bases not matched to a gene: 12. The CDR3 spans 16 residues. Germline V gives CDR1 SGHAT, CDR2 FQNNGV. The DNA for the CDR3 is TGTGCCAGCAGCTTGGCCGGGACTATCCTTTTTGAGACCCAGTACTTC. Its translation: CASSLAGTILFETQYF.

The chain is built from TRBV5-4 and TRBJ2-5, with D tentatively TRBD2 (6 bases). Germline V gives CDR1 SGHNT, CDR2 YYREEE (reference sequence). This CDR3 has 13 amino acids. V lost 4 bases, J lost 3 bases, and 10 bases lay in between. CDR3 region: CASSTGEEETQYF. The CDR3 bases are TGTGCCAGCAGCACCGGGGAGGAAGAGACCCAGTACTTC.

The V call is TRBV25-1, the J call TRBJ1-1, with no clear D. The germline V gene has CDR1 MGHDK and CDR2 SYGVNS. This CDR3 has 14 amino acids. V was shortened by 1 base and J by 1 base, with 7 bases between the two germline ends. The CDR3 bases are TGTGCCAGCAGTGAATCAGGTCCGAACACTGAAGCTTTCTTT. It is translated as CASSESGPNTEAFF.

The rearrangement joins TRBV18 to TRBJ2-1; D is possibly TRBD1 (5 bases). This CDR3 spans 18 amino acids. Germline assignment: CDR1 KGHSH and CDR2 LQKENI. With 3 bases removed from V and 2 bases from J, the gap between germline ends came to 20 bases. Here the CDR3 DNA reads TGTGCCAGCTCACCTGTTCCCGTGGGTGGGGCTACCTACAATGAGCAGTTCTTC. Amino acids: CASSPVPVGGATYNEQFF.

The chain is built from TRBV19 and TRBJ1-5; no clear D. V lost 3 bases and J 2 bases, leaving 11 bases between the germline ends. CDR3 length equals 15 residues. Looked up from germline, CDR1 is LNHDA and CDR2 is SQIVND (reference sequence). DNA for the CDR3: TGTGCCAGTAGTATTCATGCGCTTGGCAATCAGCCCCAGCATTTT. This sequence encodes CASSIHALGNQPQHF.

The V and J genes are TRBV5-1 and TRBJ1-4; 12 bases fit TRBD1. Trimming removed 0 bases from V and 8 bases from J; junction bases left unmatched: 2. This CDR3 spans 15 amino acids. Per germline, CDR1 SGHRS and CDR2 YFSETQ. This CDR3 reads CASSLVGQGAEKLFF. CDR3 sequence (DNA): TGCGCCAGCAGCTTGGTGGGACAGGGGGCCGAAAAACTGTTTTTT.

J is TRBJ2-7 and V is TRBV29-1; D perhaps matches TRBD1 (7 bases). CDR1 is SQVTM, CDR2 ANQGSEA, per germline. The CDR3 spans 14 residues. Trimming cost V 3 bases and J 5 bases, with 17 bases left between them. CDR3 nucleotide sequence: TGCAGCGTTGAGACAGGGCAGTCGGGAGACGAGCAGTACTTC. It translates to CSVETGQSGDEQYF.

This chain connects TRBV5-1 to TRBJ2-2, with D perhaps TRBD1 (6 bases). Germline loops: CDR1 SGHRS, CDR2 YFSETQ. The CDR3 totals 16 residues. Trimming stripped 0 bases from V and 4 bases from J, with 13 bases between. DNA for the CDR3: TGCGCCAGCAGCTTGGTGGCAGGGGATGGCACCGGGGAGCTGTTTTTT. This gives the protein CASSLVAGDGTGELFF.

J is TRBJ1-1 and V is TRBV9; D is unclear. V was shortened by 3 bases and J by 6 bases, with 15 bases between the two germline ends. Germline V gene data show CDR1 as SGDLS and CDR2 as YYNGEE. There are 14 residues in the CDR3. The CDR3 protein is CASSAVSGLSEAFF. DNA for the CDR3: TGTGCCAGCAGCGCCGTGAGCGGATTATCTGAAGCTTTCTTT.

This chain joins TRBV18 and TRBJ2-4; tentative D call: TRBD2 (7 bases). Trimming removed 4 bases from V and 5 bases from J, with 12 bases in between. Per the germline V gene, CDR1 is KGHSH and CDR2 is LQKENI. The CDR3 length is 14 residues. CDR3 residues: CASSRGGAENIQYF. CDR3 DNA: TGTGCCAGCTCACGGGGGGGCGCCGAAAACATTCAGTACTTC.

The chain is built from TRBV28 and TRBJ2-1; TRBD2 aligns across 7 bases. This CDR3 region has 15 residues. Germline V gene data show CDR1 as MDHEN and CDR2 as SYDVKM. V dropped 6 bases and J dropped 3; count of bases not matched to a gene: 8. As DNA, the CDR3 is TGTGCCAGCAGCTCCCGGGACTATAACTACAATGAGCAGTTCTTC. Amino acid sequence: CASSSRDYNYNEQFF.

V usage is TRBV27 and J usage is TRBJ1-5; D gene unclear. The CDR3 sequence is 14 residues long. CDR1 and CDR2 (germline): MNHEY, SMNVEV (reference sequence). The V end was cut by 6 bases, the J end by 0 bases, with 9 bases between. The CDR3 DNA sequence: TGTGCCAGCAGCCCACAGAATAGCAATCAGCCCCAGCATTTT. It is translated as CASSPQNSNQPQHF.